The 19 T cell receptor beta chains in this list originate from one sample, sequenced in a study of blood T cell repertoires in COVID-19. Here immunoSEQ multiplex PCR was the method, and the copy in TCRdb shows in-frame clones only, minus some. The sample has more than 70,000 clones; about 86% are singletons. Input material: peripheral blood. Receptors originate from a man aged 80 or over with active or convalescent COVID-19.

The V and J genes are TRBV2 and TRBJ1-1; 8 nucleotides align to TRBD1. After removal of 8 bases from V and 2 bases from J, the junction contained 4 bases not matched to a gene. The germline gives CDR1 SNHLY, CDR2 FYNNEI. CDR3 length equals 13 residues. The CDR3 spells CASGGTGNTEAFF. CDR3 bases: TGTGCCAGCGGTGGGACAGGCAACACTGAAGCTTTCTTT. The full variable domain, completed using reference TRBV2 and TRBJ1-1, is EPEVTQTPSHQVTQMGQEVILRCVPISNHLYFYWYRQILGQKVEFLVSFYNNEISEKSEIFDDQFSVERPDGSNFTLKIRSTKLEDSAMYFCASGGTGNTEAFFGQGTRLTVV.

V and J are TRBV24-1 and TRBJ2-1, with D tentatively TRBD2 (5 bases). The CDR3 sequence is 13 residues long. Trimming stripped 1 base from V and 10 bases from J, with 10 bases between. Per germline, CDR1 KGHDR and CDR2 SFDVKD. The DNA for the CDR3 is TGTGCCACCAGTGATTTCGGGGTTGGGGAGCAGTTCTTC. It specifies CATSDFGVGEQFF.

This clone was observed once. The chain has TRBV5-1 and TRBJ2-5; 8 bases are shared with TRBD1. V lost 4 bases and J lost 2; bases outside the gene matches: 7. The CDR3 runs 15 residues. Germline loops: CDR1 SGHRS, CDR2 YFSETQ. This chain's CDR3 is CASSNRDRSQETQYF. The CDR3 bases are TGCGCCAGCAGCAACCGGGACAGGAGTCAAGAGACCCAGTACTTC.

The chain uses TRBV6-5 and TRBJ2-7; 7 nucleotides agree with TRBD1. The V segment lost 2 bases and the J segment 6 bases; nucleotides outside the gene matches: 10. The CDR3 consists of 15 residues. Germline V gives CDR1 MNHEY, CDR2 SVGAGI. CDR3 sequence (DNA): TGTGCCAGCAGTTACCCCCCTGACAGGGCTTCCGAGCAGTACTTC. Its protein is CASSYPPDRASEQYF.

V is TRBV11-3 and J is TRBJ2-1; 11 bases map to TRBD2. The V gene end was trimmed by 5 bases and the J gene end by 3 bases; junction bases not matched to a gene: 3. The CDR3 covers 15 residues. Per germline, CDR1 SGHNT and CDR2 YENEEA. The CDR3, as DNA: TGTGCCAGCAGCCCTCTAGCGGGAGGCTACAATGAGCAGTTCTTC. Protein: CASSPLAGGYNEQFF.

DNA of the CDR3: TGTGCCACCAGTGATTCACGACTTAACACAGATACGCAGTATTTT. This sequence encodes CATSDSRLNTDTQYF. The gene calls are TRBV24-1 and TRBJ2-3; D unclear. The CDR3 sequence is 15 residues long. Trimming cost V 2 bases and J 2 bases, with 10 bases left between them. CDR1 KGHDR and CDR2 SFDVKD come from the germline V gene.

The DNA for the CDR3 is TGTGCCAGCAGCCAAGTTGGGCAGGGGGTCAATGAGCAGTTCTTC. This encodes CASSQVGQGVNEQFF. V is TRBV3-1 (or the pseudogene TRBV3-2) and J is TRBJ2-1, with TRBD1 matching over 7 bases. The CDR3 length is 15 residues. V was clipped by 1 base and J by 6 bases; unmatched bases: 6. Germline CDR1 reads LGHDT; CDR2 reads YNNKEL (reference sequence).

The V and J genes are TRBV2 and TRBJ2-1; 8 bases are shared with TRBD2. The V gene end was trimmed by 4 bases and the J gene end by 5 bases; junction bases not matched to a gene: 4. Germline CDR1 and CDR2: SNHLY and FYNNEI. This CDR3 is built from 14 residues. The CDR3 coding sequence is TGTGCCAGCAGTGTAGGCGGGAGGAACAATGAGCAGTTCTTC. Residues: CASSVGGRNNEQFF.

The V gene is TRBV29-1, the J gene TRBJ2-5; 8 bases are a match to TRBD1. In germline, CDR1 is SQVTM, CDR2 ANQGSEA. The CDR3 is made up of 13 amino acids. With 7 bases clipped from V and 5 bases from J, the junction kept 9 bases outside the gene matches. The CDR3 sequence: CSAAPTGVETQYF. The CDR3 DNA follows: TGCAGCGCCGCCCCGACAGGGGTGGAGACCCAGTACTTC.

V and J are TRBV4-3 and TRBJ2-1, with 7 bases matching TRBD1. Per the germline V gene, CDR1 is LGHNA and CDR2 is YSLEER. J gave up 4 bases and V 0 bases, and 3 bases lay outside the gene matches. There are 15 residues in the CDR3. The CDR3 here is CASSQEGGAYNEQFF. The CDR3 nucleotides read TGCGCCAGCAGCCAAGAAGGGGGCGCGTACAATGAGCAGTTCTTC.

The chain's CDR3 is CASSPPGRTRETQYF. CDR3 in DNA: TGTGCCAGCTCACCACCGGGGCGGACACGAGAGACCCAGTACTTC. This chain uses TRBV18 with TRBJ2-5; a possible D gene is TRBD1 (5 bases). Between the trimmed V and J ends, which lost 0 bases and 4 bases, there was a span of 12 bases. This CDR3 is built from 15 residues. Per germline, CDR1 KGHSH and CDR2 LQKENI.

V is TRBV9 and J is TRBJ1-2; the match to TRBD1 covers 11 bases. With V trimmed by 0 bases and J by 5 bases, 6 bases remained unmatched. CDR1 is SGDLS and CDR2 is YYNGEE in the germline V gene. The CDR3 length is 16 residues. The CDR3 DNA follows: TGTGCCAGCAGCGTAGGAAGGACAGGGGGCCGGTATGGCTACACCTTC. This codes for CASSVGRTGGRYGYTF.

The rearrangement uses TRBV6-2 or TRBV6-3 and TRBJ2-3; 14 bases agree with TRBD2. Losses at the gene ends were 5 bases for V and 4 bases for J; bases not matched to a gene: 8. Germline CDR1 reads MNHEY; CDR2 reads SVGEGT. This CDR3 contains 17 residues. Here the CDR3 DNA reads TGTGCCAGCAGTAAGGGACTAGCGGGAGACAGTGCAGATACGCAGTATTTT. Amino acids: CASSKGLAGDSADTQYF.

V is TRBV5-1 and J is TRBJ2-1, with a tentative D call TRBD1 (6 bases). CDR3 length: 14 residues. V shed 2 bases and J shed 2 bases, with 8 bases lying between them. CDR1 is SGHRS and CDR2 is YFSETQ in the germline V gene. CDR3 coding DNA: TGCGCCAGCAGCTTAAGGACAGCCTACAATGAGCAGTTCTTC. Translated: CASSLRTAYNEQFF.

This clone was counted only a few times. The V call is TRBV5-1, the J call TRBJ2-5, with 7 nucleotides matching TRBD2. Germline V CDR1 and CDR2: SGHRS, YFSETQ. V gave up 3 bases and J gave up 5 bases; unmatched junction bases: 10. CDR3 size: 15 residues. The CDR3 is CASSSTGTIWETQYF. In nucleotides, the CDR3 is TGCGCCAGCAGCTCGACCGGGACTATATGGGAGACCCAGTACTTC.

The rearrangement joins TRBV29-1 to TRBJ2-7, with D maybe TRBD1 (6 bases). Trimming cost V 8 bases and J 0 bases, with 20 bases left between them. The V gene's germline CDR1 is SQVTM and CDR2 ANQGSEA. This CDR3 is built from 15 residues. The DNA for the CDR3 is TGCAGCCCCTGGAAGGACAGAGAAGACTCCTACGAGCAGTACTTC. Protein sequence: CSPWKDREDSYEQYF.

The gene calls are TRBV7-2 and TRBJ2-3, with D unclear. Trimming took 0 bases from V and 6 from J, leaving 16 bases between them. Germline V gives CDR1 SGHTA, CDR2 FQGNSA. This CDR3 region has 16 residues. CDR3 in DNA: TGTGCCAGCAGCTTAGCGATAAGCGCCCGGTACGATACGCAGTATTTT. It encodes CASSLAISARYDTQYF.

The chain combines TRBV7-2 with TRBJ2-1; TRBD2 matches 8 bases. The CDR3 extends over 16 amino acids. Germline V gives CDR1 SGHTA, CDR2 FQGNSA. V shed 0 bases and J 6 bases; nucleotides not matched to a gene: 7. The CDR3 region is CASSLASGTRGNEQFF. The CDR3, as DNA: TGTGCCAGCAGCTTAGCTAGCGGGACCCGGGGCAATGAGCAGTTCTTC.

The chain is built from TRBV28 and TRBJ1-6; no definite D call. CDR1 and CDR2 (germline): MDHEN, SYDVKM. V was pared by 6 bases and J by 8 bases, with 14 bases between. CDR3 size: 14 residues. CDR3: CASRIHAGHSPLHF. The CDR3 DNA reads TGTGCCAGCAGGATCCACGCTGGGCATTCACCCCTCCACTTT.